The 13 T cell receptor beta chains below were found in one sample sequenced in a study of T cells in localized non-small cell lung cancer. Generated by immunoSEQ multiplex PCR, the TCRdb table keeps only in-frame clones and is missing some. The repertoire holds 23,000 or so clones, with roughly 90% as singletons. Material: peripheral blood, obtained before any cancer treatment. These receptors were obtained from a man aged 40 to 75 with stage III squamous cell lung carcinoma.

V gene TRBV4-3 combines with J gene TRBJ2-2, with D hard to call. This CDR3 contains 14 residues. V gave up 0 bases and J gave up 1 base, with 3 bases separating them. Germline lookup yields CDR1 LGHNA and CDR2 YSLEER. The CDR3, as DNA: TGCGCCAGCAGCCAAGATGTGAACACCGGGGAGCTGTTTTTT. Amino acids: CASSQDVNTGELFF.

The chain combines TRBV9 with TRBJ2-1; D is tentatively TRBD1 or TRBD2 (5 bases each). Germline V gene sequence: CDR1 SGDLS, CDR2 YYNGEE. The CDR3 contains 15 residues. The V and J ends lost 2 bases and 4 bases respectively, with 13 bases between them. CDR3 bases: TGTGCCAGCAGCGTCACCGGGACGGAATACAATGAGCAGTTCTTC. Amino acids: CASSVTGTEYNEQFF.

The rearrangement joins TRBV28 to TRBJ2-1; possible D gene TRBD2, 7 bases. Germline CDR1 is MDHEN and CDR2 is SYDVKM. CDR3 size: 15 residues. Trimming removed 3 bases at V and 7 bases at J, with 16 bases between. The CDR3 spells CASSFPGGLGNEQFF. CDR3 DNA: TGTGCCAGCAGTTTCCCGGGGGGCCTGGGTAATGAGCAGTTCTTC.

This rearrangement joins TRBV5-6 to TRBJ2-2, with 7 bases that match TRBD2. This CDR3 is built from 15 residues. Trimming removed 0 bases from V and 7 bases from J; junction bases left unmatched: 6. The germline V gene encodes CDR1 SGHDT and CDR2 YYEEEE. CDR3 residues: CASSLAPSGGGELFF. CDR3 DNA: TGTGCCAGCAGCTTGGCCCCCTCGGGGGGCGGGGAGCTGTTTTTT.

The chain employs TRBV4-1 and TRBJ1-5, with D possibly TRBD1 on 5 matching bases. This CDR3 comprises 16 residues. The germline V and J ends were trimmed by 2 bases and 0 bases, with 11 bases remaining between them. In germline, CDR1 is MGHRA, CDR2 YSYEKL. CDR3 sequence (DNA): TGCGCCAGCAGCCAACCGGGACCACATAGCAATCAGCCCCAGCATTTT. Amino acid sequence: CASSQPGPHSNQPQHF.

This clone is labeled medium-sized. J is TRBJ1-5 and V is TRBV7-2; 10 nucleotides line up with TRBD1. This CDR3 spans 15 amino acids. V was clipped by 3 bases and J by 6 bases; unmatched bases: 5. Germline V gene data show CDR1 as SGHTA and CDR2 as FQGNSA. The CDR3 loop is CASSFGQGVGQPQHF. Here the CDR3 DNA reads TGTGCCAGCAGCTTTGGACAGGGGGTGGGTCAGCCCCAGCATTTT.

The chain employs TRBV6-5 and TRBJ2-3, with D tentatively TRBD2 (5 bases). V gave up 4 bases and J gave up 2 bases, with 10 bases separating them. The CDR3 covers 14 residues. The germline V gene has CDR1 MNHEY and CDR2 SVGAGI. The CDR3 is CASSFSGLTDTQYF. DNA of the CDR3: TGTGCCAGCAGTTTCTCAGGACTCACAGATACGCAGTATTTT.

The chain recombines TRBV28 with TRBJ2-7; a weak D match, TRBD1 (7 bases). CDR1 and CDR2 (germline): MDHEN, SYDVKM. With 2 bases removed from V and 4 bases from J, the gap between germline ends came to 12 bases. The CDR3 loop spans 14 amino acids. In DNA, the CDR3 is TGTGCCAGCAGTTTAGGAGGGGGCGAATACGAGCAGTACTTC. Protein: CASSLGGGEYEQYF.

The V and J genes are TRBV6-5 and TRBJ1-1; maybe TRBD1 (6 bases). Germline V lookup: CDR1 MNHEY, CDR2 SVGAGI. The CDR3 has 15 residues. V dropped 5 bases and J dropped 11 bases, with 24 bases sitting between them. CDR3 bases: TGTGCCAGCAGTCCCCAGGGGCTATCGCAGCCGGAGGCTTTCTTT. This gives the protein CASSPQGLSQPEAFF.

The gene calls are TRBV19 and TRBJ2-1; 7 bases line up with TRBD2. J gave up 9 bases and V 6 bases, and 11 bases lay outside the gene matches. Germline lookup yields CDR1 LNHDA and CDR2 SQIVND (reference sequence). The CDR3 contains 14 residues. The CDR3 spells CASRSGEGYGEQFF. CDR3 bases: TGTGCCAGTAGGAGCGGGGAGGGGTACGGTGAGCAGTTCTTC. The complete variable domain, with remaining parts taken from reference TRBV19 and TRBJ2-1, reads DGGITQSPKYLFRKEGQNVTLSCEQNLNHDAMYWYRQDPGQGLRLIYYSQIVNDFQKGDIAEGYSVSREKKESFPLTVTSAQKNPTAFYLCASRSGEGYGEQFFGPGTRLTVL.

This clone was seen a handful of times. This chain joins TRBV9 and TRBJ1-2; D perhaps matches TRBD1 (6 bases). Trimming removed 0 bases from V and 6 bases from J, with 15 bases in between. The germline V gene encodes CDR1 SGDLS and CDR2 YYNGEE. The CDR3 is 15 residues long. The DNA for the CDR3 is TGTGCCAGCAGCGTAGACCCTACAGGGACCCATGGCTACACCTTC. Amino acid sequence: CASSVDPTGTHGYTF.

This clone was seen a few times. This chain uses TRBV7-2 with TRBJ1-5, with unresolved D. Trimming pared 5 bases from V and 5 bases from J, leaving 10 bases between. The CDR3 contains 13 residues. The V gene's germline CDR1 is SGHTA and CDR2 FQGNSA. CDR3 region: CASSLGRDQPQHF. The CDR3 bases are TGTGCCAGCAGCCTCGGGCGTGATCAGCCCCAGCATTTT.

V is TRBV30 and J is TRBJ1-1; D unresolved. Germline CDR1 and CDR2: GTSNPN and SVGIG (reference sequence). Deletions cut 0 bases from V and 1 base from J, with 15 bases between. The CDR3 spans 16 residues. Written as DNA, the CDR3 is TGTGCCTGGAGTGTAGTTGGGCAGAGCAAGAACACTGAAGCTTTCTTT. This sequence encodes CAWSVVGQSKNTEAFF.